This is a list of T cell receptor beta chains from one sample in a study of blood T cell repertoires in COVID-19. Measured with immunoSEQ multiplex PCR; TCRdb has only the in-frame clones, and not every one. The sample has around 160,000 clones, approximately 86% seen once. The sequencing sample was made of peripheral blood. The origin of the receptors is a woman aged 40 to 50 with active or convalescent COVID-19. The CDR3 runs from the conserved cysteine through the conserved F or W. The D gene is left open where the match is weak. Only part of the rows carry a size: once, few, many, or a class if the clone is expanded.

CDR3 DNA,CDR3 protein,V gene,CDR3 length,clone size,J gene,D gene
TGTGCCAGCAGCCGGGACAGACTCGAGCAGTACTTC,CASSRDRLEQYF,TRBV3-1/TRBV3-2,12,-,TRBJ2-7,TRBD1
TGTGCCAGCAGTTTGTTACTAATGACAGGGCCAGATACGCAGTATTTT,CASSLLLMTGPDTQYF,TRBV27,16,-,TRBJ2-3,TRBD1
TGTGCCAGCAGCGTAGCAGGTGACGGGAGCTCCTATAATTCACCCCTCCACTTT,CASSVAGDGSSYNSPLHF,TRBV9,18,-,TRBJ1-6,-
TGTGCCAGCAGCTTGGCCGCAGGGCCTCAGCCCCAGCATTTT,CASSLAAGPQPQHF,TRBV5-6,14,-,TRBJ1-5,-
TGTGCCAGCAGTATTGGGACAGTTACCTACGAGCAGTACTTC,CASSIGTVTYEQYF,TRBV7-9,14,-,TRBJ2-7,TRBD1
TGTGCCAGTAGCCGATTAACCGGAACAGTCCCGTCGCCTTTCTTT,CASSRLTGTVPSPFF,TRBV19,15,once,TRBJ1-1,-
TGTGCCAGCAGTCTTCCGGACAGGGCTACCTACGAGCAGTACTTC,CASSLPDRATYEQYF,TRBV28,15,-,TRBJ2-7,TRBD1
TGTGCCAGCAGCTTAGGGGGGAGGTTCAACGAGCAGTACTTC,CASSLGGRFNEQYF,TRBV11-2,14,-,TRBJ2-7,-
TGTGCCAGCAGCTACACTTTACTAGTAGCTAGCACAGATACGCAGTATTTT,CASSYTLLVASTDTQYF,TRBV7-9,17,once,TRBJ2-3,-
TGTGCCAGCAGCCTTAGGGACAGGGATAATTCACCCCTCCACTTT,CASSLRDRDNSPLHF,TRBV7-9,15,-,TRBJ1-6,TRBD1
TGTGCCTGGAGTCTATCTAGGGGGGGGAGGCTGTTTTTT,CAWSLSRGGRLFF,TRBV30,13,-,TRBJ1-4,-
TGTGCCAGCAGCCCAAGTGCGGTAACTGAAGCTTTCTTT,CASSPSAVTEAFF,TRBV11-3,13,-,TRBJ1-1,-
TGTGCCAGTAGTATAGGGACAGGGTCCCTTGAAGCTTTCTTT,CASSIGTGSLEAFF,TRBV19,14,few,TRBJ1-1,TRBD1
TGTGCCAGCCAGAAACCTAGCACAGATACGCAGTATTTT,CASQKPSTDTQYF,TRBV6-6,13,-,TRBJ2-3,-
TGTGCCAGCAGTTACGGGGGCCACTACACCTTC,CASSYGGHYTF,TRBV6-2/TRBV6-3,11,-,TRBJ1-2,-
TGTGCCAGCAGAATCTTGGGACTAGCGGGGGGGCGGTACTACAATGAGCAGTTCTTC,CASRILGLAGGRYYNEQFF,TRBV2,19,-,TRBJ2-1,TRBD2
TGCGCCAGCAGCCCTGGGACAGGGGGAACTCTTCTAAATCAGCCCCAGCATTTT,CASSPGTGGTLLNQPQHF,TRBV5-1,18,-,TRBJ1-5,TRBD1
TGTGCCAGCACGGGAGCGGTGCAAGAGACCCAGTACTTC,CASTGAVQETQYF,TRBV2,13,once,TRBJ2-5,-
TGTGCCAGCAGCCGGCTCGAGCCGGATTGGGACAGGGGGAACACTGAAGCTTTCTTT,CASSRLEPDWDRGNTEAFF,TRBV3-1/TRBV3-2,19,-,TRBJ1-1,TRBD1
TGTGCCAGCAGCGTTGCGGGGCGAAACAATGAGCAGTTCTTC,CASSVAGRNNEQFF,TRBV9,14,-,TRBJ2-1,-
TGTGCCAGCAGCTTAGATCGTAACAATCAGCCCCAGCATTTT,CASSLDRNNQPQHF,TRBV11-2,14,-,TRBJ1-5,-
TGTGCCAGCAGCTTTCTTGGAGGGGACACTGAAGCTTTCTTT,CASSFLGGDTEAFF,TRBV5-6,14,-,TRBJ1-1,-
TGTGCCAGTAGTCGGGGGAGGGTCTGGGATACGCAGTATTTT,CASSRGRVWDTQYF,TRBV19,14,-,TRBJ2-3,TRBD2
TGTGCCAGCAGGGTAGGGGATTTAACCGCCACTGAAGCTTTCTTT,CASRVGDLTATEAFF,TRBV28,15,-,TRBJ1-1,-
TGTGCCAGTAGTATAGTAGCGGGAGTCGTCAATGAGCAGTTCTTC,CASSIVAGVVNEQFF,TRBV19,15,few,TRBJ2-1,TRBD2
TGTGCCAGCACCCGGGGGGTAGACAATAATTCACCCCTCCACTTT,CASTRGVDNNSPLHF,TRBV5-4,15,-,TRBJ1-6,-
TGTGCCAGCAGCCCCTCGACAGGACCCTATGGAAACACCATATATTTT,CASSPSTGPYGNTIYF,TRBV11-2,16,-,TRBJ1-3,-
TGTGCCAGCAGTTTATCGATTCCGGTTCGGGCTGAAGCTTTCTTT,CASSLSIPVRAEAFF,TRBV27,15,-,TRBJ1-1,-
TGTGCCAGCACCAACTCTGGGGCCAACGTCCTGACTTTC,CASTNSGANVLTF,TRBV25-1,13,-,TRBJ2-6,-
TGTGCCAGCAGCTTAGTACGACAGGGAAATCAGCCCCAGCATTTT,CASSLVRQGNQPQHF,TRBV7-2,15,few,TRBJ1-5,TRBD1